The 24 T cell receptor beta chains presented below share a single source sample, sequenced in a study of blood T cell repertoires in COVID-19. Generated by immunoSEQ multiplex PCR, the TCRdb table keeps only in-frame clones and is missing some. The sample lists a few hundred thousand clones; roughly nine tenths were seen once. Material for sequencing was peripheral blood. These receptors were collected from a woman younger than 45 with COVID-19, enrolled during active disease.

The chain carries TRBV19 and TRBJ1-6; a weak D match, TRBD1 (6 bases). The V end lost 3 bases, the J end lost 8 bases, and 11 bases lay between the germline ends. The germline CDR1 and CDR2 sequences are LNHDA and SQIVND (reference sequence). This CDR3 has 14 residues. Here the CDR3 reads CASSILDSYSPLHF. The CDR3, as DNA: TGTGCCAGTAGTATCCTGGACAGTTATTCACCCCTCCACTTT.

V usage is TRBV28 and J usage is TRBJ1-4, with unresolved D. V was clipped by 6 bases and J by 5 bases, with 13 bases between them. The CDR3 loop spans 14 amino acids. CDR1 MDHEN and CDR2 SYDVKM come from the germline V gene. The CDR3 DNA reads as TGTGCCAGCAGGCACACAGTATCCAATGAAAAACTGTTTTTT. Protein: CASRHTVSNEKLFF.

This chain links TRBV7-2 with TRBJ2-5; TRBD2 might be the D (6 bases). Germline-derived CDR1 and CDR2 are SGHTA and FQGNSA. The CDR3 extends over 17 amino acids. Between the trimmed V and J ends, which lost 5 bases and 4 bases, there was a span of 23 bases. The CDR3 sequence: CASSPGEGSGLGETQYF. In DNA, the CDR3 is TGTGCCAGCAGCCCGGGCGAGGGTAGCGGTCTTGGAGAGACCCAGTACTTC.

The CDR3 nucleotides are TGTGCCAGCAGCTTAGCTTACAGGGGGCAGGACACTGAAGCTTTCTTT. This translates into CASSLAYRGQDTEAFF. The gene calls are TRBV7-2 and TRBJ1-1; 9 positions agree with TRBD1. CDR1 is SGHTA and CDR2 is FQGNSA in the germline V gene. Trimming took 0 bases from V and 3 from J; bases not matched to a gene: 5. The CDR3 loop spans 16 amino acids.

The chain carries TRBV11-2 and TRBJ2-7; a weak D match, TRBD1 (5 bases). The CDR3 runs 15 residues. Looked up from germline, CDR1 is SGHAT and CDR2 is FQNNGV. V was trimmed by 1 base and J by 2 bases, leaving 12 bases between them. DNA of the CDR3: TGTGCCAGCAGCTTAGGCGCTGTAGGGGCCTACGAGCAGTACGTC. Translation gives CASSLGAVGAYEQYV.

The rearrangement joins TRBV6-2 or TRBV6-3 to TRBJ2-3; 7 bases agree with TRBD2. The CDR3 runs to 16 residues. After removal of 0 bases from V and 1 base from J, the junction contained 4 bases not matched to a gene. Germline loops: CDR1 MNHEY, CDR2 SVGEGT. The CDR3 DNA reads as TGTGCCAGCAGTTACTCGAGCCGGGGGGGCACAGATACGCAGTATTTT. This sequence encodes CASSYSSRGGTDTQYF.

This clone was detected only a few times. This chain connects TRBV6-8 to TRBJ2-7; the match to TRBD2 covers 8 bases. V lost 7 bases and J lost 2; bases outside the gene matches: 13. This CDR3 region has 16 residues. Germline values: CDR1 MNHGY, CDR2 SAAAGT. The CDR3 region is CASTPRASSGTYEQYV. DNA for the CDR3: TGTGCCAGCACTCCCCGTGCGAGTAGCGGGACCTACGAGCAGTACGTC.

The chain combines TRBV7-9 with TRBJ1-2; no definite D call. Trimming cost V 2 bases and J 2 bases, with 9 bases left between them. The CDR3 runs to 14 residues. Germline V CDR1 and CDR2: SEHNR, FQNEAQ (reference sequence). The CDR3 nucleotides read TGTGCCAGCAGCTTATCCCCGGGGAACTATGGCTACACCTTC. Translation gives CASSLSPGNYGYTF.

V and J are TRBV6-1 and TRBJ2-1; D gene ambiguous. The CDR3 is made up of 15 amino acids. CDR1 MNHNS and CDR2 SASEGT come from the germline V gene. Deletions cut 2 bases from V and 2 bases from J, with 10 bases between. As DNA, the CDR3 is TGTGCCAGCAGTGAACTAGGAATTGCCTACAATGAGCAGTTCTTC. This sequence encodes CASSELGIAYNEQFF.

This clone was picked up many times. V usage is TRBV29-1 and J usage is TRBJ2-1; D is ambiguous. The V end was cut by 7 bases, the J end by 10 bases, with 14 bases between. The germline CDR1 and CDR2 sequences are SQVTM and ANQGSEA. The CDR3 totals 11 residues. CDR3 DNA: TGCAGCGATGAGTACCGGTCCGAGCAGTTCTTC. It is translated as CSDEYRSEQFF.

The V call is TRBV12-5, the J call TRBJ2-5; tentative D call: TRBD1 (6 bases). Per germline, CDR1 LGHNT and CDR2 FRNRAP. The CDR3 is made up of 14 amino acids. V was cut by 6 bases and J by 5 bases, with 16 bases left in between. The CDR3 spells CASGPGQPFETQYF. CDR3 DNA: TGTGCTAGTGGCCCAGGACAGCCTTTCGAGACCCAGTACTTC.

This clone was counted a single time. This chain uses TRBV3-1 (or the pseudogene TRBV3-2) with TRBJ2-5; 7 bases line up with TRBD2. Germline CDR1 reads LGHDT; CDR2 reads YNNKEL (reference sequence). This CDR3 is 13 amino acids long. J lost 2 bases, V lost 7 bases, and 4 bases had no gene match. CDR3 nucleotides: TGTGCCAGCACCGCGGGGGAGCAAGAGACCCAGTACTTC. The encoded protein is CASTAGEQETQYF.

The chain uses TRBV3-1 (or the pseudogene TRBV3-2) and TRBJ2-7; D is unclear. V dropped 3 bases and J dropped 4 bases, with 7 bases sitting between them. Per the germline V gene, CDR1 is LGHDT and CDR2 is YNNKEL (reference sequence). The CDR3 has 12 residues. The CDR3 nucleotides read TGTGCCAGCAGCCAGTACCGGTACGAGCAGTACTTC. It codes for CASSQYRYEQYF.

The chain joins TRBV29-1 to TRBJ2-3, with 10 bases identical to TRBD2. The V and J ends lost 4 bases and 0 bases, in that order; junction bases with no gene match: 7. There are 16 residues in the CDR3. CDR1 is SQVTM, CDR2 ANQGSEA, per germline. The CDR3 DNA sequence: TGCAGCGTTGTCGTACTAGCGGGGCCTAGCACAGATACGCAGTATTTT. Protein product: CSVVVLAGPSTDTQYF.

The gene calls are TRBV27 and TRBJ2-3, with TRBD2 identical over 9 bases. The germline gives CDR1 MNHEY, CDR2 SMNVEV (reference sequence). Unmatched junction bases numbered 11, after V lost 4 bases and J lost 3 bases. The CDR3 spans 17 residues. This chain's CDR3 is CASSSLSQRGATDTQYF. In DNA, the CDR3 is TGTGCCAGCAGTTCCCTCTCCCAGCGGGGGGCGACAGATACGCAGTATTTT.

The V and J genes are TRBV10-2 and TRBJ2-7; the D gene is possibly TRBD1 (6 bases). The CDR3 sequence is 15 residues long. The germline V and J ends were trimmed by 0 bases and 4 bases, with 13 bases remaining between them. Germline lookup yields CDR1 WSHSY and CDR2 SAAADI. In nucleotides, the CDR3 is TGCGCCAGCAGTGAGTCTAAGGGGGTGAGGTACGAGCAGTACTTC. Its translation is CASSESKGVRYEQYF.

The V gene is TRBV6-6, the J gene TRBJ2-7; TRBD1 matches 7 bases. The germline gives CDR1 MNHNY, CDR2 SVGAGI (reference sequence). V dropped 6 bases and J dropped 2; count of bases not matched to a gene: 4. This CDR3 spans 13 amino acids. The CDR3 spells CASRTGETYEQYV. The CDR3, as DNA: TGTGCCAGCAGAACAGGGGAAACCTACGAGCAGTACGTC.

This rearrangement joins TRBV27 to TRBJ2-1; perhaps TRBD2 as D (6 bases). The germline V and J ends were trimmed by 8 bases and 7 bases, with 24 bases remaining between them. The CDR3 loop spans 16 amino acids. Germline-derived CDR1 and CDR2 are MNHEY and SMNVEV (reference sequence). CDR3 region: CASSRDWRGEGNEQFF. The CDR3 DNA is TGTGCCAGCTCTCGAGATTGGCGGGGAGAGGGAAATGAGCAGTTCTTC.

V usage is TRBV6-5 and J usage is TRBJ1-6, with 9 nucleotides matching TRBD1. The CDR3 sequence is 14 residues long. From germline, CDR1 is MNHEY and CDR2 SVGAGI. The junction had 5 bases not matched to a gene; V was cut back by 8 bases and J by 6 bases. The CDR3 region is CASLPGQGNSPLHF. CDR3 in DNA: TGTGCCAGCCTACCGGGACAGGGTAATTCACCCCTCCACTTT.

The rearrangement joins TRBV5-4 to TRBJ2-3; 8 bases are shared with TRBD2. Trimming at V came to 4 bases and at J to 2 bases, leaving 3 bases not matched to a gene. The CDR3 is 14 amino acids. The germline gives CDR1 SGHNT, CDR2 YYREEE (reference sequence). The CDR3 here is CASSRGGITDTQYF. In nucleotides, the CDR3 is TGTGCCAGCAGCCGCGGGGGGATCACAGATACGCAGTATTTT.

This clone has just one count. The chain combines TRBV28 with TRBJ2-5; 9 bases are a match to TRBD2. Germline CDR1 is MDHEN and CDR2 is SYDVKM. The ends lost 6 bases at V and 5 bases at J; junction bases unmatched: 7. The CDR3 extends over 14 amino acids. CDR3 region: CASSTGTSRETQYF. CDR3 in DNA: TGTGCCAGCAGCACCGGGACTAGCCGCGAGACCCAGTACTTC.

The chain is built from TRBV19 and TRBJ2-2; 9 bases are a match to TRBD1. Germline CDR1 is LNHDA and CDR2 is SQIVND (reference sequence). The CDR3 covers 17 residues. V shed 7 bases, J shed 5 bases, and the junction held 14 bases outside the gene matches. The CDR3 spells CASTPPAGTGKTGELFF. The DNA for the CDR3 is TGTGCCAGTACCCCCCCGGCCGGGACAGGGAAGACCGGGGAGCTGTTTTTT.

The chain joins TRBV13 to TRBJ2-3; perhaps TRBD1 as D (6 bases). V lost 5 bases, J lost 8 bases, and 11 bases lay in between. Germline V gives CDR1 PRHDT, CDR2 FYEKMQ (reference sequence). This CDR3 is 12 amino acids long. The CDR3 sequence is CASSPQGSTQYF. DNA of the CDR3: TGTGCCAGCAGCCCCCAGGGGAGTACGCAGTATTTT. The whole variable domain, filled in from reference TRBV13 and TRBJ2-3, reads AAGVIQSPRHLIKEKRETATLKCYPIPRHDTVYWYQQGPGQDPQFLISFYEKMQSDKGSIPDRFSAQQFSDYHSELNMSSLELGDSALYFCASSPQGSTQYFGPGTRLTVL.

This clone was counted a few times. The chain employs TRBV4-3 and TRBJ1-1; no clear D. The CDR3 is made up of 13 amino acids. Trimming took off 1 base at V and 4 bases at J, with 7 bases between the two ends. Germline lookup yields CDR1 LGHNA and CDR2 YSLEER. The CDR3 region has the DNA TGCGCCAGCAGCCAAGGCGGGAGCACTGAAGCTTTCTTT. It specifies CASSQGGSTEAFF.